This TCR beta chain appears in the sequencing data of a study of CD4 T cells in relation to SARS-CoV-2 and coronaviruses. On the study more broadly: TCR beta CDR3s were sequenced after approximately 11-day antigen culture of PBMCs.

V was trimmed by 1 base and J by 10 bases, leaving 11 bases between them. Per the germline V gene, CDR1 is MGHRA and CDR2 is YSYEKL. The CDR3 consists of 13 residues. Roughly 10^5 naive or memory CD4+ cells were cultured with CEF peptides for about 10 days. The table came from immunoSEQ multiplex PCR; TCRdb's copy has only in-frame clones and leaves some out. The sample yields about 35,000 clones, about 80% seen once. A note on this clone: Its antigen is currently unknown.

The source is an adult with COVID-19. The chain links TRBV4-1 to TRBJ2-1; no definite D call. Sequencing was carried out using naive CD4+ T cells from PBMCs, cultured in vitro. As to subset: naive CD4+ T cells isolated by negative enrichment. The CDR3 DNA reads as TGCGCCAGCAGCCAAGTTGTGGTCTCGGAGCAGTTCTTC. It yields the protein CASSQVVVSEQFF.